The 22 T cell receptor beta chains presented below share a single source sample, sequenced in a study of shared clonotypes between healthy human individuals. The protocol was immunoSEQ multiplex PCR, while the TCRdb copy is restricted to in-frame clones and leaves out a portion. The data hold approximately 600,000 clones, with approximately 95% observed a single time. Naive CD8 cells were CD45RO-negative, positively selected for CCR7, excluding terminally differentiated effector memory CD45RA+ cells. The sequenced material came from naive CD8+ T cells sorted from blood. All receptors derive from a woman under 40 in good health.

The chain couples TRBV28 to TRBJ1-1; TRBD1 matches 7 bases. This CDR3 spans 11 amino acids. Per the germline V gene, CDR1 is MDHEN and CDR2 is SYDVKM. Germline trimming cut 6 bases from V and 11 bases from J; bases unmatched to any gene: 6. The CDR3 spells CASSLEQGAFF. For the CDR3, the DNA is TGTGCCAGCAGCCTCGAACAGGGGGCTTTCTTT.

The chain uses TRBV9 and TRBJ1-2; the D is unclear. CDR3 length: 14 residues. Trimming cost V 3 bases and J 4 bases, with 13 bases left between them. Germline CDR1 and CDR2: SGDLS and YYNGEE. For the CDR3, the DNA is TGTGCCAGCAGCGCGAACTCAAATTCCTATGGCTACACCTTC. Protein product: CASSANSNSYGYTF.

The CDR3 reads CASSLESGNPYEQYF. The CDR3 DNA sequence: TGTGCCAGCAGCCTCGAGAGCGGGAACCCCTACGAGCAGTACTTC. The chain uses TRBV14 and TRBJ2-7, with 7 bases matching TRBD2. CDR1 is SGHDN and CDR2 is FVKESK in the germline V gene. The V and J ends lost 4 bases and 2 bases, in that order; junction bases with no gene match: 8. There are 15 residues in the CDR3.

The chain has TRBV27 and TRBJ2-7, with 13 bases lining up with TRBD2. Germline V gives CDR1 MNHEY, CDR2 SMNVEV (reference sequence). J lost 2 bases, V lost 5 bases, and 6 bases had no gene match. The CDR3 loop spans 16 amino acids. The CDR3 DNA sequence: TGTGCCAGCAGTACCCGGACTAGCGGGAGTACCTACGAGCAGTACTTC. Its protein product is CASSTRTSGSTYEQYF.

This clone was observed a single time. J is TRBJ1-1 and V is TRBV29-1; 7 bases fit TRBD1. Germline trimming cut 8 bases from V and 5 bases from J; bases unmatched to any gene: 8. The CDR3 covers 12 residues. CDR1 is SQVTM, CDR2 ANQGSEA, per germline. The CDR3 loop reads CSTGRGYTEAFF. CDR3 nucleotides: TGCAGCACGGGCAGGGGGTATACTGAAGCTTTCTTT.

This sequence joins TRBV19 and TRBJ1-2, with a tentative D call TRBD1 (5 bases). Germline CDR1 reads LNHDA; CDR2 reads SQIVND (reference sequence). CDR3 length: 9 residues. V was clipped by 8 bases and J by 7 bases, with 5 bases between them. The CDR3 here is CASGGGYTF. In DNA, the CDR3 is TGTGCCAGTGGGGGTGGCTACACCTTC.

The chain carries TRBV2 and TRBJ2-7; either TRBD1 or TRBD2 may fit D (5 bases each). Germline V gene data show CDR1 as SNHLY and CDR2 as FYNNEI. This CDR3 is built from 17 residues. Trimming took off 1 base at V and 0 bases at J, with 16 bases between the two ends. The CDR3 loop reads CASSEGATGTLSYEQYF. The CDR3 coding sequence is TGTGCCAGCAGTGAAGGGGCGACCGGGACCCTCTCCTACGAGCAGTACTTC.

V usage is TRBV27 and J usage is TRBJ2-7; possible D gene TRBD2, 5 bases. Germline CDR1 MNHEY, CDR2 SMNVEV (reference sequence). CDR3 length: 13 residues. Trimming shortened V by 6 bases and J by 3 bases, and 12 bases separated the two germline ends. The CDR3 loop is CASSVREHYEQYF. CDR3 bases: TGTGCCAGCAGCGTGAGGGAGCACTACGAGCAGTACTTC.

The chain joins TRBV7-9 to TRBJ2-1, with 9 bases aligning to TRBD2. The V segment lost 3 bases and the J segment 4 bases; nucleotides outside the gene matches: 4. The germline gives CDR1 SEHNR, CDR2 FQNEAQ (reference sequence). The CDR3 spans 15 residues. This CDR3 reads CASSFLAGKYNEQFF. The CDR3 DNA reads as TGTGCCAGCAGCTTCCTAGCGGGAAAGTACAATGAGCAGTTCTTC.

The chain links TRBV7-8 to TRBJ2-2, with 11 bases lining up with TRBD2. The trim removed 1 base at V and 3 bases at J, leaving 1 base unmatched. Germline loops: CDR1 SGHVS, CDR2 FQNEAQ. This CDR3 has 16 residues. The CDR3: CASSLGLAGYTGELFF. In nucleotides, the CDR3 is TGTGCCAGCAGCTTAGGACTAGCGGGGTACACCGGGGAGCTGTTTTTT. The full variable domain, completed using reference TRBV7-8 and TRBJ2-2, is GAGVSQSPRYKVAKRGQDVALRCDPISGHVSLFWYQQALGQGPEFLTYFQNEAQLDKSGLPSDRFFAERPEGSVSTLKIQRTQQEDSAVYLCASSLGLAGYTGELFFGEGSRLTVL.

The CDR3 is CASSGMIRYEQYF. The CDR3 DNA reads TGTGCCAGCAGCGGCATGATACGGTACGAGCAGTACTTC. The chain links TRBV7-9 to TRBJ2-7; unclear D gene. V shed 5 bases and J shed 4 bases, with 12 bases lying between them. The CDR3 runs to 13 residues. Germline CDR1 is SEHNR and CDR2 is FQNEAQ (reference sequence).

Here the CDR3 reads CATSRDQLDQETQYF. The DNA of the CDR3 is TGTGCCACCAGCAGAGATCAACTGGATCAAGAGACCCAGTACTTC. The chain joins TRBV15 to TRBJ2-5; D is uncertain. Deletions cut 0 bases from V and 2 bases from J, with 10 bases between. The CDR3 has 15 residues. Looked up from germline, CDR1 is LNHNV and CDR2 is YYDKDF (reference sequence).

This sequence joins TRBV27 and TRBJ2-7, with 11 bases that match TRBD1. J lost 6 bases, V lost 7 bases, and 5 bases had no gene match. The CDR3 runs 13 residues. Germline V CDR1 and CDR2: MNHEY, SMNVEV (reference sequence). The CDR3 protein is CASTVGTGGEQYF. CDR3 nucleotide sequence: TGTGCCAGCACCGTCGGGACAGGGGGCGAGCAGTACTTC.

As regards this clone: Other DNA variants within this sample encode the same CDR3. This chain links TRBV5-1 with TRBJ2-7; D possibly uses TRBD1 or TRBD2 (5 bases each). The germline V gene encodes CDR1 SGHRS and CDR2 YFSETQ. The V and J ends lost 4 bases and 5 bases respectively, with 19 bases between them. The CDR3 is 15 residues long. The CDR3 reads CASSPKDVLGDEQYF. The CDR3 region has the DNA TGCGCCAGCAGCCCGAAGGACGTCTTGGGGGACGAGCAGTACTTC.

The rearrangement joins TRBV6-5 to TRBJ2-3; D is possibly TRBD1 or TRBD2 (6 bases each). This CDR3 is built from 13 residues. Germline values: CDR1 MNHEY, CDR2 SVGAGI. Trimming took off 6 bases at V and 3 bases at J, with 10 bases between the two ends. As DNA, the CDR3 is TGTGCCAGCAGCGAGGGGGGAACAGATACGCAGTATTTT. As protein: CASSEGGTDTQYF.

V gene TRBV28 combines with J gene TRBJ2-5; D gene ambiguous. TRBJ2-7 matches the DNA end more closely, so the J call is doubtful. Germline V CDR1 and CDR2: MDHEN, SYDVKM. The CDR3 extends over 13 amino acids. As DNA, the CDR3 is TGTGCCAGCAGTCCCCGGTCCCGCTACGAGCAGTACTTC. This gives the protein CASSPRSRYEQYF.

The J gene is TRBJ1-6, the V gene TRBV27; D gene uncertain. Germline V CDR1 and CDR2: MNHEY, SMNVEV (reference sequence). CDR3 length equals 14 residues. Trimming shortened V by 3 bases and J by 4 bases, and 7 bases separated the two germline ends. The CDR3 DNA reads TGTGCCAGCAGTTTCGGAGATTATAATTCACCCCTCCACTTT. This translates into CASSFGDYNSPLHF.

This sequence joins TRBV5-6 and TRBJ2-7, with unresolved D. This CDR3 has 17 residues. V lost 2 bases, J lost 0 bases, and 18 bases lay in between. The germline CDR1 and CDR2 sequences are SGHDT and YYEEEE. The CDR3 region is CASSFSSFVPSSYEQYF. As DNA, the CDR3 is TGTGCCAGCAGCTTTAGTTCCTTCGTGCCCAGCTCCTACGAGCAGTACTTC. The entire variable domain, with the rest obtained from reference TRBV5-6 and TRBJ2-7, is as follows: DAGVTQSPTHLIKTRGQQVTLRCSPKSGHDTVSWYQQALGQGPQFIFQYYEEEERQRGNFPDRFSGHQFPNYSSELNVNALLLGDSALYLCASSFSSFVPSSYEQYFGPGTRLTVT.

The chain has TRBV16 and TRBJ2-7; D not certain. V lost 2 bases, J lost 0 bases, and 8 bases lay in between. The germline CDR1 and CDR2 sequences are KGHSY and FQNENV. The CDR3 runs to 14 residues. Here the CDR3 reads CASSQGVTSYEQYF. The CDR3 bases are TGTGCCAGCAGCCAAGGAGTTACCTCCTACGAGCAGTACTTC.

The chain carries TRBV2 and TRBJ1-1; unclear D gene. There are 14 residues in the CDR3. CDR1 and CDR2 from the germline V gene are SNHLY and FYNNEI. Trimming took 4 bases from V and 1 from J, leaving 10 bases between them. Here the CDR3 DNA reads TGTGCCAGCAGTGGGGTGGAAGGGAACACTGAAGCTTTCTTT. Its protein product is CASSGVEGNTEAFF.

The chain has TRBV13 and TRBJ2-7, with a weak D call TRBD2 (6 bases). From germline, CDR1 is PRHDT and CDR2 FYEKMQ (reference sequence). V lost 3 bases and J 5 bases, leaving 11 bases between the germline ends. The CDR3 runs to 13 residues. The CDR3 loop is CASSFWEENEQYF. The CDR3 nucleotides are TGTGCCAGCAGCTTCTGGGAGGAGAACGAGCAGTACTTC.

This CDR3 is CASRPSGADEDGYTF. CDR3 coding DNA: TGTGCCAGCAGGCCATCGGGGGCGGATGAGGATGGCTACACCTTC. The rearrangement uses TRBV27 and TRBJ1-2; TRBD1 might be the D (6 bases). V was cut by 6 bases and J by 6 bases, with 20 bases left in between. Germline loops: CDR1 MNHEY, CDR2 SMNVEV (reference sequence). The CDR3 runs 15 residues.